The TCR beta chain under discussion was sequenced for a study of cytotoxic CD8 clonotypes in ibrutinib-treated CLL. Study at large: Complete response was seen in 2 patients and partial in approximately 24; around twelve progressed and around 14 stayed remitted after a median 68 months.

Targeted sequencing depth ranged from 1 in 200,000 to 1 in 1 million T cells. Assay used: immunoSEQ multiplex PCR; TCRdb lists only in-frame clones, some missing. The repertoire holds approximately 84,000 clones, with 75% to 85% as singletons. This clone was recorded many times. Its specificity is unknown. Overall study results and limits: Increased clonality at ibrutinib response gave way to a return toward baseline at progression.

In germline, CDR1 is LGHNA, CDR2 YNFKEQ. This CDR3 contains 14 residues. The V gene lost 0 bases and the J gene lost 7 bases, with 9 bases spanning the gap. The sequence derives from a human donor with chronic lymphocytic leukemia. The starting material was PBMCs, obtained after 12 months of ibrutinib treatment. The rearrangement joins TRBV4-2 to TRBJ1-4; D is possibly TRBD1 (5 bases). DNA for the CDR3: TGTGCCAGCAGCCAAGATAGGGGACGTGAAAAACTGTTTTTT. This gives the protein CASSQDRGREKLFF.